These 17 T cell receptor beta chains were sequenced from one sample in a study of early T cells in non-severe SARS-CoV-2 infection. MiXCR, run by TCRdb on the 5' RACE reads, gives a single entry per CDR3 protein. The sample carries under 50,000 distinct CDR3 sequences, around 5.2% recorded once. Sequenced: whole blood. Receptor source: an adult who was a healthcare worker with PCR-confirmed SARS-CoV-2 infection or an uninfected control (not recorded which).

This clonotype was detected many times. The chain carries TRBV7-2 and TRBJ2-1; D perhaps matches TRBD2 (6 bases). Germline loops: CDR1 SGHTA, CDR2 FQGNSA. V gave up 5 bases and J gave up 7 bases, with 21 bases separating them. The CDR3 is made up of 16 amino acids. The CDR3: CASSPLTGLTGNEQFF. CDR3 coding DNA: TGTGCCAGCAGCCCCCTAACGGGACTCACGGGGAATGAGCAGTTCTTC. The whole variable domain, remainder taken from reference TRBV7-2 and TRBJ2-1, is GAGVSQSPSNKVTEKGKDVELRCDPISGHTALYWYRQSLGQGLEFLIYFQGNSAPDKSGLPSDRFSAERTGGSVSTLTIQRTQQEDSAVYLCASSPLTGLTGNEQFFGPGTRLTVL.

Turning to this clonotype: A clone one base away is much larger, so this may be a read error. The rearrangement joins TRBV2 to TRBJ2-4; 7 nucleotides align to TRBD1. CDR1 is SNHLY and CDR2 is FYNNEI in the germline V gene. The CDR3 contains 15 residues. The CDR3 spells CVSIYRGQAKNIQYF. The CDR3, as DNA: TGTGTCAGCATCTACAGGGGCCAGGCCAAAAACATTCAGTACTTC.

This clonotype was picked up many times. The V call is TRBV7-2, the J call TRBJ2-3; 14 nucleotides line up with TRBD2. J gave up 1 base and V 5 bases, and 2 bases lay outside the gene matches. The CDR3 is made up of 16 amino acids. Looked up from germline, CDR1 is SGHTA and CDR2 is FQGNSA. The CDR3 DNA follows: TGTGCCAGCAGCCAGGGACTAGCGGGGGGCACAGATACGCAGTATTTT. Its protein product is CASSQGLAGGTDTQYF. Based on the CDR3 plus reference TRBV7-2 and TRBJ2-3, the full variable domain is GAGVSQSPSNKVTEKGKDVELRCDPISGHTALYWYRQSLGQGLEFLIYFQGNSAPDKSGLPSDRFSAERTGGSVSTLTIQRTQQEDSAVYLCASSQGLAGGTDTQYFGPGTRLTVL.

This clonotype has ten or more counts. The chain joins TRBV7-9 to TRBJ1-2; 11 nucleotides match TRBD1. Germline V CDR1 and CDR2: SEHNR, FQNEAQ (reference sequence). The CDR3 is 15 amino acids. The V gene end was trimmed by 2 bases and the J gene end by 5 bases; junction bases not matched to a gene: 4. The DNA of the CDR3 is TGTGCCAGCAGCTTACTGTGGGACAGGGGGTATGGCTACACCTTC. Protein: CASSLLWDRGYGYTF.

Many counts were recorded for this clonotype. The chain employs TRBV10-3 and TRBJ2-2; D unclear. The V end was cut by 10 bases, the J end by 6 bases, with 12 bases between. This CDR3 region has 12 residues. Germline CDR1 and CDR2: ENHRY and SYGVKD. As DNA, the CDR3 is TGTGCCACCCTACCTTCCTCCGGGGAGCTGTTTTTT. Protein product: CATLPSSGELFF.

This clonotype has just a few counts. The CDR3 DNA reads TGTGCCAGCAGTGAAGTGCGGGGAACCAGCAATCAGCCCCAGCATTTT. Its translation is CASSEVRGTSNQPQHF. The chain recombines TRBV6-1 with TRBJ1-5, with D unresolved. CDR1 and CDR2 (germline): MNHNS, SASEGT. V was pared by 1 base and J by 1 base, with 11 bases between. The CDR3 is 16 residues long.

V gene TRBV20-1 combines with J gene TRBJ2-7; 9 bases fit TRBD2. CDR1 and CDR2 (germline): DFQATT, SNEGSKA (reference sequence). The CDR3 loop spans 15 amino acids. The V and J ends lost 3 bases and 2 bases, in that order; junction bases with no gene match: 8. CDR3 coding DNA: TGCAGTGCTAGGAGCGGGCTAGCGGGGACCTACGAGCAGTACTTC. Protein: CSARSGLAGTYEQYF.

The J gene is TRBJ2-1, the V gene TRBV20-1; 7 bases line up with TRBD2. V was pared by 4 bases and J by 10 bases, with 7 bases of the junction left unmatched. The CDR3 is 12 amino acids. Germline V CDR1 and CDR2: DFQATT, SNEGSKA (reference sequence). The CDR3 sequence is CSATGGRREQFF. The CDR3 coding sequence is TGCAGTGCTACGGGAGGCCGAAGAGAGCAGTTCTTC.

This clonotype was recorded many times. CDR3: CASSPLAGGFTDTQYF. In DNA form, the CDR3 reads TGCGCCAGCAGTCCCTTAGCGGGGGGGTTCACAGATACGCAGTATTTT. The chain combines TRBV5-1 with TRBJ2-3; 11 bases line up with TRBD2. V lost 5 bases, J lost 2 bases, and 7 bases stayed unmatched. Germline V gene lookup returns CDR1 SGHRS and CDR2 YFSETQ. This CDR3 region has 16 residues.

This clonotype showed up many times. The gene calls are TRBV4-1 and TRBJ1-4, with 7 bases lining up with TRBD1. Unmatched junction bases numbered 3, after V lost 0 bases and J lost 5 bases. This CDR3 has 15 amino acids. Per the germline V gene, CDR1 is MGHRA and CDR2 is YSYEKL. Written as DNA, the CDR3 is TGCGCCAGCAGCCAAGATGGAGGGGGCAATGAAAAACTGTTTTTT. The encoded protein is CASSQDGGGNEKLFF.

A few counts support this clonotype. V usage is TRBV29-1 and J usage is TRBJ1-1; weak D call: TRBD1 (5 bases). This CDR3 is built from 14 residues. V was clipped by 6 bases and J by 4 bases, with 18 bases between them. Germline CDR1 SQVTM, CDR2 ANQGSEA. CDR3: CSVEGKSVSTEAFF. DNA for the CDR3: TGCAGCGTGGAGGGGAAGTCGGTTAGCACTGAAGCTTTCTTT.

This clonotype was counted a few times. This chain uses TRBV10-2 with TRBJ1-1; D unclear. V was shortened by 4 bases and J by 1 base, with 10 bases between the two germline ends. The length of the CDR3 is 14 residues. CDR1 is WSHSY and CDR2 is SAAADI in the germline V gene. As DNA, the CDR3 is TGCGCCAGCAGTGGGATAGACCGGAACACTGAAGCTTTCTTT. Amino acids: CASSGIDRNTEAFF.

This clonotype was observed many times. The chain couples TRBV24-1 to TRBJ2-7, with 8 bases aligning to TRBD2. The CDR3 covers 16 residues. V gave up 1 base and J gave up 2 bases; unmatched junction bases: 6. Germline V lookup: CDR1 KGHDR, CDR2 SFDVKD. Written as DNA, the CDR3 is TGTGCCACCAGTGATTTTCGACTAGCGCCTACCTACGAGCAGTACTTC. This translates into CATSDFRLAPTYEQYF.

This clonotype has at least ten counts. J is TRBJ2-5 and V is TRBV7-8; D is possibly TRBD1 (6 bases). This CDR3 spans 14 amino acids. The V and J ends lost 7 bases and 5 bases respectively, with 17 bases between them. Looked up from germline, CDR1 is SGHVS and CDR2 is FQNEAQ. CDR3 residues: CASNANQGWETQYF. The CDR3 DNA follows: TGTGCCAGCAACGCGAATCAGGGGTGGGAGACCCAGTACTTC. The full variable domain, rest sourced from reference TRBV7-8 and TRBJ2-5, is GAGVSQSPRYKVAKRGQDVALRCDPISGHVSLFWYQQALGQGPEFLTYFQNEAQLDKSGLPSDRFFAERPEGSVSTLKIQRTQQEDSAVYLCASNANQGWETQYFGPGTRLLVL.

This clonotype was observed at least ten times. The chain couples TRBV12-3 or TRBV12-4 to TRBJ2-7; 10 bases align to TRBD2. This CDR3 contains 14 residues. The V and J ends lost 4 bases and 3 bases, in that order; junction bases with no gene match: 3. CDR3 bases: TGTGCCAGCAGTTCTAGCGGGGGCCGCTACGAGCAGTACTTC. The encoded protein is CASSSSGGRYEQYF.

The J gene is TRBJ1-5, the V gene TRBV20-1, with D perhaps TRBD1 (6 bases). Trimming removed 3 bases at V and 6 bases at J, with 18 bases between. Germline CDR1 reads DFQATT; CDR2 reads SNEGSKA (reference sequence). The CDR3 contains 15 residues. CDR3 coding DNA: TGCAGTGCTAGCGGCGGCAGGGGCATCATTCAGCCCCAGCATTTT. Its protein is CSASGGRGIIQPQHF.

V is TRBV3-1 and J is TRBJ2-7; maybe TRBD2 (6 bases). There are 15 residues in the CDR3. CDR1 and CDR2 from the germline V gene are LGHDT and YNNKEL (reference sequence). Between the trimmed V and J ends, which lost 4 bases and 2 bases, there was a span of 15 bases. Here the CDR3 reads CASSLGEGGTYEQYF. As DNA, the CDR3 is TGTGCCAGCAGCCTCGGAGAGGGAGGAACCTACGAGCAGTACTTC.